Presented here are 3 T cell receptor beta chains from one specimen sequenced in a study of blood T cell repertoires in COVID-19. This table comes from immunoSEQ multiplex PCR, and its TCRdb copy is limited to in-frame clones, with some not included. The sample holds 120,000 or so clones, roughly 69% seen once. The sample was peripheral blood. The receptors here all came from a woman in her seventies with acute or convalescent COVID-19.

The chain joins TRBV6-5 to TRBJ2-4; 8 positions match TRBD1. The V gene end was trimmed by 4 bases and the J gene end by 6 bases; junction bases not matched to a gene: 11. The length of the CDR3 is 16 residues. Germline loops: CDR1 MNHEY, CDR2 SVGAGI. Here the CDR3 DNA reads TGTGCCAGCAGTTTACGATCTCCCGGACAGGGAAACATTCAGTACTTC. Its translation: CASSLRSPGQGNIQYF.

The V call is TRBV5-1, the J call TRBJ2-1; a weak D match, TRBD2 (7 bases). The germline V gene has CDR1 SGHRS and CDR2 YFSETQ. The germline V and J ends were trimmed by 0 bases and 8 bases, with 21 bases remaining between them. The CDR3 consists of 17 residues. DNA for the CDR3: TGCGCCAGCAGCTTGGCCCTCAGTGGGGGGGGCCCGGATGAGCAGTTCTTC. This codes for CASSLALSGGGPDEQFF.

V gene TRBV6-2 or TRBV6-3 combines with J gene TRBJ1-2; 8 nucleotides match TRBD1. The CDR3 has 15 residues. J gave up 3 bases and V 4 bases, and 7 bases lay outside the gene matches. Germline V gene data show CDR1 as MNHEY and CDR2 as SVGEGT. CDR3 DNA: TGTGCCAGCAGTTGGGCGGACAGGGATGACTATGGCTACACCTTC. Translation: CASSWADRDDYGYTF.